The following is a T cell receptor beta chain sequence with its context. Antigen unknown. This sample is part of a study of shared clonotypes between healthy human individuals. Study at large: For every donor, three CD4 naive, three CD4 memory, two CD8 naive and one CD8 memory plates were used. Study-level findings and limits: Among donors, clonotype sharing was expected to be affected by sequencing depth.

CD8 cells classed as naive were CD45RO-negative and positively selected for CCR7, excluding terminally differentiated effector memory CD45RA+ cells. Assay: immunoSEQ multiplex PCR; the TCRdb copy retains only in-frame clones and omits some. Seen here are about 2.1 million clones, about 93% observed once, and the top ten hold under 2%. Germline CDR1 reads MDHEN; CDR2 reads SYDVKM. CDR3 size: 16 residues. Deletions cut 8 bases from V and 1 base from J, with 19 bases between. The chain employs TRBV28 and TRBJ2-3; a possible D gene is TRBD1 (5 bases). This clonotype was sampled from a man younger than 35 in good health. Some clones in this sample may be carry-over from other donors' samples. Material: naive CD8+ T cells from PBMCs. The CDR3 loop reads CASVPFRVWGTDTQYF. The CDR3 nucleotides are TGTGCCAGCGTGCCCTTCAGGGTTTGGGGCACAGATACGCAGTATTTT.